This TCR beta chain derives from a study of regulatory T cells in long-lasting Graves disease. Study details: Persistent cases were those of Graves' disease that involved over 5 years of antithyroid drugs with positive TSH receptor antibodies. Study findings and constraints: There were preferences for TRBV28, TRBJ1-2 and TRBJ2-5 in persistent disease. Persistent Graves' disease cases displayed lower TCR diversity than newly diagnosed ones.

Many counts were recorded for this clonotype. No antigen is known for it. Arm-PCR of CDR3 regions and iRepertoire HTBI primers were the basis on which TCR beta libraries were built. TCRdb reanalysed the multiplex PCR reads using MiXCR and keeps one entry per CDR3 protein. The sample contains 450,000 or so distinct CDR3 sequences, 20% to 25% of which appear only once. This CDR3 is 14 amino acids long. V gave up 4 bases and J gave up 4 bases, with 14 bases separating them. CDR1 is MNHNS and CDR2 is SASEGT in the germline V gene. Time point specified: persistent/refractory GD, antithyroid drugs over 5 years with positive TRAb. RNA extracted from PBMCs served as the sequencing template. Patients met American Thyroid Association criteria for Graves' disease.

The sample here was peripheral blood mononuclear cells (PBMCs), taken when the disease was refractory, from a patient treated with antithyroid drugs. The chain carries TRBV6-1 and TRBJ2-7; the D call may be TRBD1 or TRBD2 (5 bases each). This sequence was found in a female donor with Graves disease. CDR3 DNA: TGTGCCAGCAGTGGTCGCGAGGGACGTTACGAGCAGTACTTC. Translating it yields CASSGREGRYEQYF.